This TCR beta chain was sequenced in a study of blood T cell repertoires in COVID-19. Study-level background: Acute-phase and convalescent COVID-19 samples originated in the United States, Italy and Spain. The analysed material was cDNA or gDNA that came from T cells, B-cell-depleted T cells, or PBMCs.

Trimming shortened V by 3 bases and J by 2 bases, and 8 bases separated the two germline ends. This CDR3 is built from 14 residues. Germline CDR1 is MDHEN and CDR2 is SYDVKM. Per the original methods: Nucleated cell counts were estimated from reference gene primer amplification. Libraries were prepared by immunoSEQ multiplex PCR; TCRdb keeps only in-frame clonotypes and omits some of them. The V and J calls and clone size are taken from that table; D and trimming were inferred from the DNA. Altogether about 100,000 clones are present, roughly nine tenths being singletons, with the ten largest covering roughly 1.8%.

The source of this sequence is a human donor with active COVID-19. The donor label of this sample is uncertain. The sample comprised peripheral blood. The chain is built from TRBV28 and TRBJ1-5; D gene ambiguous. CDR3 amino acids: CASSFRLGNQPQHF. For the CDR3, the DNA is TGTGCCAGCAGTTTTAGATTGGGCAATCAGCCCCAGCATTTT.